The rows below give T cell receptor beta chains drawn from one sample of a study of CD8+CD57+ T cells in acquired aplastic anemia. TCRdb called the reads again in MiXCR, with one record for every CDR3 protein. Here the sample spans some 200,000 distinct CDR3 sequences, approximately 57% being singletons. Material: sorted CD4+, CD8+, or CD8+CD57+ T cells (not recorded which) from PBMCs. The receptors originated from a human donor in good health. Both conserved end residues are trimmed from each CDR3. Each record gives: D gene, clone size, J gene, V gene, CDR3 protein. A D gene is named only where the DNA matches it firmly. A clone size is listed for some rows: how often the clone was seen (once, few, many), or a class if it is expanded.

D gene: NA
clone size: NA
J gene: TRBJ1-6
V gene: TRBV19
CDR3 protein: ASLRGLNSPLH

D gene: NA
clone size: NA
J gene: TRBJ1-2
V gene: TRBV7-9
CDR3 protein: ASSHSPHT

D gene: NA
clone size: NA
J gene: TRBJ1-4
V gene: TRBV5-1
CDR3 protein: ASSSRGTAEKLF

D gene: TRBD1
clone size: NA
J gene: TRBJ2-5
V gene: TRBV24-1
CDR3 protein: ATSEQTGNEETQY

D gene: NA
clone size: few
J gene: TRBJ1-2
V gene: TRBV7-8
CDR3 protein: ASSATSGGGYGYT

D gene: NA
clone size: NA
J gene: TRBJ2-4
V gene: TRBV15
CDR3 protein: ATSRDNWGDIQY

D gene: TRBD1
clone size: NA
J gene: TRBJ2-1
V gene: TRBV19
CDR3 protein: ASSSNRDRGSDEQF

D gene: TRBD2
clone size: many
J gene: TRBJ2-7
V gene: TRBV7-9
CDR3 protein: ASSLVGWSSGASYEQY

D gene: NA
clone size: few
J gene: TRBJ2-7
V gene: TRBV5-1
CDR3 protein: ASRESYEQY

D gene: NA
clone size: NA
J gene: TRBJ1-6
V gene: TRBV7-9
CDR3 protein: ASSLTVNSPLH

D gene: NA
clone size: NA
J gene: TRBJ2-7
V gene: TRBV5-6
CDR3 protein: ASTLGGFEQC

D gene: TRBD1
clone size: NA
J gene: TRBJ2-1
V gene: TRBV7-8
CDR3 protein: ASSLYRGHSEQF

D gene: TRBD1
clone size: few
J gene: TRBJ2-1
V gene: TRBV20-1
CDR3 protein: SAHTGDVAREQF

D gene: TRBD2
clone size: NA
J gene: TRBJ2-7
V gene: TRBV7-2
CDR3 protein: ASSLVRRTSGGRIGYEQY

D gene: NA
clone size: NA
J gene: TRBJ2-7
V gene: TRBV24-1
CDR3 protein: ATSAGYEQY

D gene: TRBD1
clone size: NA
J gene: TRBJ2-7
V gene: TRBV20-1
CDR3 protein: SILQGPSSYEQY

D gene: TRBD1
clone size: NA
J gene: TRBJ1-5
V gene: TRBV2
CDR3 protein: ASSIQGVSNQPQH

D gene: TRBD1
clone size: NA
J gene: TRBJ2-7
V gene: TRBV9
CDR3 protein: ASSVEQGTYEQY

D gene: TRBD1
clone size: NA
J gene: TRBJ1-1
V gene: TRBV2
CDR3 protein: ASSLQGSEAF

D gene: TRBD1
clone size: NA
J gene: TRBJ2-1
V gene: TRBV7-6
CDR3 protein: ASGTGPCNEQF

D gene: NA
clone size: NA
J gene: TRBJ1-2
V gene: TRBV10-3
CDR3 protein: AMGGTANYGYT

D gene: NA
clone size: NA
J gene: TRBJ2-2
V gene: TRBV7-3
CDR3 protein: ASSPGRAANTGELF

D gene: NA
clone size: few
J gene: TRBJ1-1
V gene: TRBV9
CDR3 protein: ASSVATWSEAF

D gene: TRBD2
clone size: NA
J gene: TRBJ2-7
V gene: TRBV10-3
CDR3 protein: AISPTGTSGLYEQY

D gene: NA
clone size: once
J gene: TRBJ2-1
V gene: TRBV20-1
CDR3 protein: SLSPRPTYNEQF

D gene: TRBD1
clone size: NA
J gene: TRBJ1-5
V gene: TRBV19
CDR3 protein: ASSIRAGGGQPQH

D gene: NA
clone size: few
J gene: TRBJ2-7
V gene: TRBV7-9
CDR3 protein: ASSQGPGTREQY

D gene: TRBD1
clone size: NA
J gene: TRBJ2-1
V gene: TRBV2
CDR3 protein: ASLRTGGFEQF

D gene: TRBD1
clone size: NA
J gene: TRBJ1-5
V gene: TRBV7-2
CDR3 protein: ASSLLKTGPQPQH

D gene: TRBD1
clone size: NA
J gene: TRBJ2-2
V gene: TRBV12-3/TRBV12-4
CDR3 protein: ASSLRQGDTGELF

D gene: NA
clone size: NA
J gene: TRBJ2-7
V gene: TRBV2
CDR3 protein: AGLGEGQNSYEQY

D gene: NA
clone size: NA
J gene: TRBJ2-2
V gene: TRBV24-1
CDR3 protein: ATSDLGTTNTGELF

D gene: NA
clone size: NA
J gene: TRBJ1-3
V gene: TRBV7-2
CDR3 protein: ASSNNGNTIY

D gene: TRBD2
clone size: NA
J gene: TRBJ2-1
V gene: TRBV2
CDR3 protein: ASSEDLAGLFNEQF

D gene: TRBD1
clone size: NA
J gene: TRBJ1-1
V gene: TRBV11-3
CDR3 protein: ASSQGTAQDTEAF

D gene: TRBD1
clone size: NA
J gene: TRBJ1-5
V gene: TRBV12-3/TRBV12-4
CDR3 protein: ASSGDRANQPQH

D gene: NA
clone size: NA
J gene: TRBJ1-2
V gene: TRBV11-2
CDR3 protein: ASSLLAAAGYT

D gene: NA
clone size: NA
J gene: TRBJ1-6
V gene: TRBV2
CDR3 protein: ASSEWRAGDNNSPLH

D gene: NA
clone size: NA
J gene: TRBJ1-6
V gene: TRBV20-1
CDR3 protein: SAPWGSPLH

D gene: NA
clone size: once
J gene: TRBJ2-1
V gene: TRBV10-3
CDR3 protein: AISFQQYNEQF

D gene: TRBD1
clone size: many
J gene: TRBJ1-6
V gene: TRBV20-1
CDR3 protein: SARDRTGGAYNSPLH

D gene: NA
clone size: NA
J gene: TRBJ2-2
V gene: TRBV6-1
CDR3 protein: ASSEEAGWGTGELF

D gene: NA
clone size: many
J gene: TRBJ2-7
V gene: TRBV10-1
CDR3 protein: ASSESRGVLSYEQY

D gene: TRBD1
clone size: NA
J gene: TRBJ2-1
V gene: TRBV24-1
CDR3 protein: ATSRDRGYNDQF

D gene: TRBD2
clone size: NA
J gene: TRBJ2-1
V gene: TRBV7-2
CDR3 protein: ASSSGLAAEQF

D gene: TRBD1
clone size: few
J gene: TRBJ2-1
V gene: TRBV28
CDR3 protein: ASSLSGTGWGEQF

D gene: NA
clone size: few
J gene: TRBJ2-3
V gene: TRBV4-1
CDR3 protein: ASSPSLDTQY

D gene: TRBD2
clone size: NA
J gene: TRBJ2-5
V gene: TRBV6-4
CDR3 protein: ASSSVLSGGAGIS

D gene: TRBD1
clone size: many
J gene: TRBJ2-5
V gene: TRBV15
CDR3 protein: ATTISGTGRETQY

D gene: NA
clone size: NA
J gene: TRBJ1-1
V gene: TRBV7-2
CDR3 protein: ASSLNRVRTEAF